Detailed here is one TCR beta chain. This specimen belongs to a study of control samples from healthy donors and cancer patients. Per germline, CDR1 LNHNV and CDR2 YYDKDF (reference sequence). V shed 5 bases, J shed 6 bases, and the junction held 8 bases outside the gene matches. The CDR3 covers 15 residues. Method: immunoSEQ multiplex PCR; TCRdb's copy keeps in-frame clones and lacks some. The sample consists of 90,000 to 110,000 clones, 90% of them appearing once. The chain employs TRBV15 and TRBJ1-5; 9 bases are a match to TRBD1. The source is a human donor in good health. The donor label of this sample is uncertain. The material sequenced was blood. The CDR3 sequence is CATSQDRGSAQPQHF. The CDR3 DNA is TGTGCCACCAGCCAGGACAGGGGTTCGGCTCAGCCCCAGCATTTT. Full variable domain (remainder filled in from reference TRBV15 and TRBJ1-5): DAMVIQNPRYQVTQFGKPVTLSCSQTLNHNVMYWYQQKSSQAPKLLFHYYDKDFNNEADTPDNFQSRRPNTSFCFLDIRSPGLGDTAMYLCATSQDRGSAQPQHFGDGTRLSIL.